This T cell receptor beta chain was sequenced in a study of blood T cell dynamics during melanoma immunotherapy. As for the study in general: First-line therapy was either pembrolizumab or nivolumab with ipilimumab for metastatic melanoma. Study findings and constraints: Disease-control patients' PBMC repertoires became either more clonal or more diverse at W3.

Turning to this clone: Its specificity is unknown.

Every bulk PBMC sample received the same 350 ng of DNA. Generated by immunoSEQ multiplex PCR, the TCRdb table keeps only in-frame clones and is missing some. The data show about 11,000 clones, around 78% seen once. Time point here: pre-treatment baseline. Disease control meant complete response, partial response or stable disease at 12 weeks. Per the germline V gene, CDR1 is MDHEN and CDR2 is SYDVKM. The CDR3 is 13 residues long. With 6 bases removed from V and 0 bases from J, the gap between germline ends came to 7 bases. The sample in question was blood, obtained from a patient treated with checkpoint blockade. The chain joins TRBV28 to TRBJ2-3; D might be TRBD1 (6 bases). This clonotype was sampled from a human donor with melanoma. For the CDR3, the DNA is TGTGCCAGCAGCAGGGGAAGCACAGATACGCAGTATTTT. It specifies CASSRGSTDTQYF.